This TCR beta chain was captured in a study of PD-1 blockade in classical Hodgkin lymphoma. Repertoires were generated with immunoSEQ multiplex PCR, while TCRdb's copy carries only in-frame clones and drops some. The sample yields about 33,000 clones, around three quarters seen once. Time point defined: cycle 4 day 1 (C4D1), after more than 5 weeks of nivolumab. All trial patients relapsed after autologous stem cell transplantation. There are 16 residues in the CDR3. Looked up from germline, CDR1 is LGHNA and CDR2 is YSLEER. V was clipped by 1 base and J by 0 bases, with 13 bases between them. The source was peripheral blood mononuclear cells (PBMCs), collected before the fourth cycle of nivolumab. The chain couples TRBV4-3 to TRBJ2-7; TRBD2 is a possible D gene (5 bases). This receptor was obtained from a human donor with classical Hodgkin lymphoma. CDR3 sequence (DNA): TGCGCCAGCAGCCAAGGGGCGGGTGGGAGCTCCTACGAGCAGTACTTC. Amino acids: CASSQGAGGSSYEQYF.